The clone carrying this T cell receptor (beta chain) was counted at least ten times. The antigen remains undetermined. The length of the CDR3 is 15 residues. In germline, CDR1 is SEHNR, CDR2 FQNEAQ (reference sequence). The V end lost 3 bases, the J end lost 3 bases, and 15 bases lay between the germline ends. Clinical symptoms, serum thyroxine, TRAb, thyroid ultrasound and orbital computed tomography informed diagnoses. Extraction of PBMCs used 8.5 to 10 ml of fresh peripheral blood. RNA transcripts served as the template for amplifying TCR beta CDR3 regions. The HTBI primer set served for first-round RT-PCR of the TCR CDR3. In TCRdb, the multiplex PCR reads were re-called with MiXCR into one record per CDR3 protein. This table has under 800,000 distinct CDR3 sequences, less than 15% appearing once. The data derive from a study of T cells in Graves' hyperthyroidism and ophthalmopathy. Study-wide points: In blood, most of the thyroid clonotypes expanded above 0.001 were also present.

The sequence was collected from a woman under 30 with Graves' hyperthyroidism. The source material was blood. The chain has TRBV7-9 and TRBJ2-7; D possibly corresponds to TRBD1 (5 bases). The CDR3 region is CASSLVRQSVYEQYF. As DNA, the CDR3 is TGTGCCAGCAGCTTGGTCCGACAGAGCGTCTACGAGCAGTACTTC.